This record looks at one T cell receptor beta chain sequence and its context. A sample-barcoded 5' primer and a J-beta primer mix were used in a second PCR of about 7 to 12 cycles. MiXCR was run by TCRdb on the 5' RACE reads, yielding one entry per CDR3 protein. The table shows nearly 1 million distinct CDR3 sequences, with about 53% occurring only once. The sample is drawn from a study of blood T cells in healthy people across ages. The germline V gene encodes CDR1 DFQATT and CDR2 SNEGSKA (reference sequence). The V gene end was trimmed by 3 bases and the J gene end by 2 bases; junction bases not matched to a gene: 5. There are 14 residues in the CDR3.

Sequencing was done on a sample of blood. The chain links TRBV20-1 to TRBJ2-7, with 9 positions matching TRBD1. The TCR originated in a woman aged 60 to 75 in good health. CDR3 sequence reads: CSASQGQGTYEQYF. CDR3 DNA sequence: TGCAGTGCTAGCCAGGGACAGGGTACCTACGAGCAGTACTTC.